This passage covers 8 T cell receptor beta chains from one sample sequenced in a study of blood T cell repertoires in COVID-19. Clones were sequenced by immunoSEQ multiplex PCR, and TCRdb holds only the in-frame ones, with some missing. The sample carries a few hundred thousand clones, more than 75% recorded once. The source material was PBMCs or T cells enriched from blood (not recorded which). The receptor set was obtained from a woman aged 45-59 years who had recovered from COVID-19.

The gene calls are TRBV5-1 and TRBJ1-4; weak D call: TRBD1 (5 bases). The CDR3 extends over 15 amino acids. Trimming removed 4 bases at V and 7 bases at J, with 17 bases between. The germline CDR1 and CDR2 sequences are SGHRS and YFSETQ. CDR3 residues: CASSPSGRVPEKLFF. The CDR3 DNA reads TGCGCCAGCAGCCCTTCGGGCAGGGTCCCTGAAAAACTGTTTTTT. Using reference TRBV5-1 and TRBJ1-4 for the parts outside the CDR3, the full variable domain is KAGVTQTPRYLIKTRGQQVTLSCSPISGHRSVSWYQQTPGQGLQFLFEYFSETQRNKGNFPGRFSGRQFSNSRSEMNVSTLELGDSALYLCASSPSGRVPEKLFFGSGTQLSVL.

The table lists this clone with a count of one. The chain uses TRBV5-1 and TRBJ2-7; 11 bases are a match to TRBD1. V shed 0 bases and J 2 bases; nucleotides not matched to a gene: 4. Looked up from germline, CDR1 is SGHRS and CDR2 is YFSETQ. CDR3 length equals 16 residues. This CDR3 reads CASSLASGQGAYEQYF. The CDR3 DNA reads TGCGCCAGCAGCTTGGCCTCGGGACAGGGGGCCTACGAGCAGTACTTC. Full variable domain (remainder filled in from reference TRBV5-1 and TRBJ2-7): KAGVTQTPRYLIKTRGQQVTLSCSPISGHRSVSWYQQTPGQGLQFLFEYFSETQRNKGNFPGRFSGRQFSNSRSEMNVSTLELGDSALYLCASSLASGQGAYEQYFGPGTRLTVT.

This CDR3 is CASRIPGQGMGEQYF. CDR3 sequence (DNA): TGTGCCAGCAGAATTCCGGGACAGGGGATGGGGGAGCAGTACTTC. This chain links TRBV2 with TRBJ2-7; 10 bases align to TRBD1. There are 15 residues in the CDR3. Looked up from germline, CDR1 is SNHLY and CDR2 is FYNNEI. The V and J ends lost 6 bases and 7 bases, in that order; junction bases with no gene match: 12.

The chain combines TRBV28 with TRBJ1-5; 8 bases agree with TRBD1. Trimming at V came to 5 bases and at J to 6 bases, leaving 6 bases not matched to a gene. This CDR3 region has 14 residues. Germline-derived CDR1 and CDR2 are MDHEN and SYDVKM. CDR3: CASSPGQGSQPQHF. Here the CDR3 DNA reads TGTGCCAGCAGTCCCGGACAGGGAAGTCAGCCCCAGCATTTT.

The chain employs TRBV30 and TRBJ2-7, with a tentative D call TRBD2 (6 bases). The V gene's germline CDR1 is GTSNPN and CDR2 SVGIG (reference sequence). V lost 0 bases and J lost 0, with 9 bases in between. The CDR3 extends over 14 amino acids. This CDR3 is CAWSVGGTSYEQYF. The CDR3 nucleotides are TGTGCCTGGAGTGTCGGGGGAACCTCCTACGAGCAGTACTTC.

This clone appeared a few times. The genes are TRBV24-1 and TRBJ2-7, with 8 bases matching TRBD2. V lost 12 bases, J lost 2 bases, and 11 bases stayed unmatched. The CDR3 runs 14 residues. In germline, CDR1 is KGHDR, CDR2 SFDVKD. The CDR3 loop reads CAPSAGGQTYEQYF. The CDR3 DNA is TGTGCCCCCTCCGCGGGGGGCCAAACCTACGAGCAGTACTTC.

This rearrangement joins TRBV14 to TRBJ1-2, with D uncertain. Trimming stripped 4 bases from V and 8 bases from J, with 14 bases between. The CDR3 spans 13 residues. Germline V CDR1 and CDR2: SGHDN, FVKESK. The CDR3 loop reads CASSRVGGEGYTF. In DNA, the CDR3 is TGTGCCAGCAGCCGCGTGGGAGGTGAAGGCTACACCTTC.

The chain recombines TRBV4-1 with TRBJ2-1; 7 bases line up with TRBD2. The CDR3 runs 17 residues. The germline CDR1 and CDR2 sequences are MGHRA and YSYEKL. The trim removed 2 bases at V and 3 bases at J, leaving 10 bases unmatched. The DNA for the CDR3 is TGCGCCAGCAGCCAATACCCGAGCGGGAACCTCTACAATGAGCAGTTCTTC. Translating it yields CASSQYPSGNLYNEQFF.